The subject of this entry is one T cell receptor beta chain. Method: immunoSEQ multiplex PCR; TCRdb's copy keeps in-frame clones and lacks some. The sample shows 30,000 to 40,000 clones, about 80% of them seen only once. The CDR3 runs 16 residues. Looked up from germline, CDR1 is SNHLY and CDR2 is FYNNEI. The germline V and J ends were trimmed by 7 bases and 3 bases, with 21 bases remaining between them. Single viable CD3+CD4+CD8-CD45RO+ cells were sorted as the memory CD4+ T cells. The data originate from a study of memory CD4+ T cells and cytomegalovirus serostatus. This clonotype was obtained from an adult in good health and CMV-seronegative. Some clones in this sample may be carry-over from other donors' samples. The J gene is TRBJ1-1, the V gene TRBV2; tentative D call: TRBD1 (5 bases). Specimen: memory CD4+ T cells from blood. CDR3 nucleotide sequence: TGTGCCAGCACCAAAAGGGGTATTGGGTCGTACACTGAAGCTTTCTTT. Amino acids: CASTKRGIGSYTEAFF.